These 4 T cell receptor beta chains originate from one sample sequenced in a study of human T cells and chemical hapten exposure. As for time point: patch test 3, about 24 weeks after DPC sensitization. Regarding treatment: therapeutic diphenylcyclopropenone sensitization with weekly scalp DPC. TCRdb re-analysed the RACE reads in MiXCR, keeping a single row per CDR3 protein. The sample comprises some 180,000 distinct CDR3 sequences, around 25% of which are singletons, and about 2.5% rests with the top ten. The material sequenced was whole blood, taken in connection with sensitization to the hapten diphenylcyclopropenone (DPC). The receptor source for this set is a woman aged 40 to 50 with alopecia areata. Some clones in this sample may be carry-over from other donors' samples.

V is TRBV5-1 and J is TRBJ2-2; D remains unclear. CDR1 and CDR2 from the germline V gene are SGHRS and YFSETQ. The CDR3 length is 11 residues. The V end lost 7 bases, the J end lost 5 bases, and 6 bases lay between the germline ends. CDR3 in DNA: TGCGCCAGCGGGCGGACCGGGGAGCTGTTTTTT. This codes for CASGRTGELFF. Using reference TRBV5-1 and TRBJ2-2 for the parts outside the CDR3, the full variable domain is KAGVTQTPRYLIKTRGQQVTLSCSPISGHRSVSWYQQTPGQGLQFLFEYFSETQRNKGNFPGRFSGRQFSNSRSEMNVSTLELGDSALYLCASGRTGELFFGEGSRLTVL.

This clonotype was found a few times. The rearrangement joins TRBV5-1 to TRBJ2-7; 7 bases match TRBD1. With 4 bases clipped from V and 5 bases from J, the junction kept 9 bases outside the gene matches. Germline V gene sequence: CDR1 SGHRS, CDR2 YFSETQ. The CDR3 has 14 amino acids. DNA for the CDR3: TGCGCCAGCAGCGGGGGACAGTCGGTCCACGAGCAGTACTTC. Amino acids: CASSGGQSVHEQYF.

In its sample, this clonotype was seen a few times. CDR3 loop: CSVVLAGAYEQYF. The CDR3 DNA reads as TGCAGCGTTGTTCTAGCGGGGGCCTACGAGCAGTACTTC. This chain links TRBV29-1 with TRBJ2-7; 10 bases agree with TRBD2. The CDR3 length is 13 residues. Germline CDR1 SQVTM, CDR2 ANQGSEA. The V segment lost 4 bases and the J segment 2 bases; nucleotides outside the gene matches: 2.

The table lists this clonotype with a few counts. This rearrangement joins TRBV12-3 or TRBV12-4 to TRBJ1-2; TRBD1 is a possible D gene (5 bases). The CDR3 length is 13 residues. V was trimmed by 5 bases and J by 2 bases, leaving 9 bases between them. The CDR3 here is CASSPQENYGYTF. CDR3 DNA: TGTGCCAGCAGTCCACAGGAGAACTATGGCTACACCTTC.